This TCR beta chain was identified during a study of blood T cell repertoires in COVID-19. Study background: Whether acute or convalescent, the COVID-19 samples came from the United States, Italy and Spain. T cells, B-cell-depleted T cells, or PBMCs supplied cDNA or gDNA.

Seattle patient enrollment occurred during active infection, with longitudinal follow-up thereafter. Trimming took 1 base from V and 0 from J, leaving 10 bases between them. Germline CDR1 reads MGHRA; CDR2 reads YSYEKL. This CDR3 has 16 residues. Only in-frame clones appear in the TCRdb table, and some are missing; sequencing was by immunoSEQ multiplex PCR. This table holds 200,000 to 250,000 clones, 70% to 85% found once. The V call is TRBV4-1, the J call TRBJ2-1, with TRBD1 as a possible D gene (5 bases). This clonotype originated in a woman of 80 years or more with COVID-19, enrolled during active disease. Sequencing was done on a sample of peripheral blood. The CDR3 here is CASSQVDMVSYNEQFF. For the CDR3, the DNA is TGCGCCAGCAGCCAAGTGGACATGGTCTCCTACAATGAGCAGTTCTTC.